The clone carrying this T cell receptor (beta chain) was counted between two and nine times. The antigen is unknown. Expressed TCRB transcripts were sequenced after all isolated RNA was converted to cDNA. The method was immunoSEQ multiplex PCR; TCRdb's version includes in-frame clones alone and lacks a portion of them. This sample has 300,000 to 350,000 clones, with about 14% found just once. It was via CD45RO/CCR7/CD25/CD127/CD95/CD27 that CD4+ naive, central memory, regulatory and stem cell-like memory cells were sorted. These data are taken from a study of beta chain features in type 1 diabetes. Overall study context: What patients shared with healthy donors was a similar profile of age, gender and cell yields. Study-wide points: Junctions at VDJ sites from type 1 diabetes patients had fewer insertions and more deletions.

Trimming cost V 2 bases and J 5 bases, with 15 bases left between them. From germline, CDR1 is MNHEY and CDR2 SVGAGI. This CDR3 comprises 15 residues. This receptor was taken from a man aged 25 to 40 in good health. Sequencing was performed on central memory CD4+ T cells from blood. The V and J genes are TRBV6-5 and TRBJ2-5; D is possibly TRBD2 (6 bases). The CDR3 here is CASSYRGRGGETQYF. For the CDR3, the DNA is TGTGCCAGCAGTTACCGGGGTCGTGGGGGGGAGACCCAGTACTTC.